Listed below are T cell receptor beta chains from one sample, sequenced in a study of blood T cell repertoires in COVID-19. Sequencing used immunoSEQ multiplex PCR; TCRdb keeps in-frame clones, though not all of them. The sample lists 150,000 to 200,000 clones, roughly 83% occurring once. The specimen was PBMCs or T cells enriched from blood (not recorded which). The source of these receptors is a woman between 25 and 40 years old who had recovered from COVID-19. The CDR3 runs from the conserved cysteine through the conserved F or W. A D gene is named only where the DNA matches it firmly. Clone size appears in some rows only: once, few, many, or a class for an expanded clone.

clone_size	v_call	j_call	d_call	cdr3_nt	cdr3_aa
.	TRBV27	TRBJ2-7	.	TGTGCCAGCAGTTCTCTTCCTCCCTCCTACGAGCAGTACTTC	CASSSLPPSYEQYF
.	TRBV5-1	TRBJ2-5	TRBD1	TGCGCCAGCAGCTTGGGGGACAGGGGAATGAGGCGAGAGACCCAGTACTTC	CASSLGDRGMRRETQYF
once	TRBV27	TRBJ2-3	TRBD1	TGTGCCAGCAGTTTATTGCTAGGGGGCGCGACAGATACGCAGTATTTT	CASSLLLGGATDTQYF
.	TRBV6-5	TRBJ2-1	.	TGTGCCAGCAGGCACGCCAGCTCCTACAATGAGCAGTTCTTC	CASRHASSYNEQFF
.	TRBV15	TRBJ1-2	.	TGTGCCACCAGCAGAGAGCAGGATTATGGCTACACCTTC	CATSREQDYGYTF
.	TRBV5-5	TRBJ2-1	TRBD1	TGTGCCAGCAGCTTGTCGAGGGGGCAGGCCTATGAGCAGTTCTTC	CASSLSRGQAYEQFF
.	TRBV3-1/TRBV3-2	TRBJ1-5	TRBD1	TGTGCCAGCAGCCAAGGGGGGGACAGAGGATCTCCCCGGCCCCAGCATTTT	CASSQGGDRGSPRPQHF
.	TRBV5-1	TRBJ2-1	TRBD1	TGCGCCAGCAGCTTGGTCGGGACAGGCTACAATGAGCAGTTCTTC	CASSLVGTGYNEQFF
.	TRBV6-5	TRBJ1-5	TRBD1	TGTGCCAGCGGACAGGATTTAAATGTGAATCAGCCCCAGCATTTT	CASGQDLNVNQPQHF
.	TRBV5-1	TRBJ2-7	TRBD1	TGCGCCAGCAGCTTCGGGCAGACAGGGGTCGGCTCCTACGAGCAGTACTTC	CASSFGQTGVGSYEQYF
.	TRBV11-3	TRBJ2-1	TRBD1	TGTGCCAGCAGCCTGACAGGACAGGGTGTCCTCGGGGTGGGAGATGAGCAGTTCTTC	CASSLTGQGVLGVGDEQFF
once	TRBV3-1/TRBV3-2	TRBJ2-7	.	TGTGCCAGCAGCCAAGGAACGTGGGACAACTCCTACGAGCAGTACTTC	CASSQGTWDNSYEQYF
.	TRBV28	TRBJ1-2	.	TGTGCCAGCAGCAACCTCGCGTCTCCCCATGGCTACACCTTC	CASSNLASPHGYTF
.	TRBV15	TRBJ2-2	TRBD1	TGTGCCACCAGCAGTACGGGACAGTTTACCGGGGAGCTGTTTTTT	CATSSTGQFTGELFF
.	TRBV5-1	TRBJ2-5	.	TGCGCCAGCAGCTTGGCCGGGGGTGCCCCAGAGACCCAGTACTTC	CASSLAGGAPETQYF
.	TRBV5-4	TRBJ1-2	.	TGTGCCAGCAGCCCGAACCACAGGGAGAGAAATGGCTACACCTTC	CASSPNHRERNGYTF
.	TRBV4-1	TRBJ2-2	TRBD1	TGCGCCAGCAGCCCAGGGACAGTAAACCTCCGGGACACCGGGGAGCTGTTTTTT	CASSPGTVNLRDTGELFF
.	TRBV6-5	TRBJ1-1	.	TGTGCCAGCAGGCCCCAGGGTGGGGCTGAAGCTTTCTTT	CASRPQGGAEAFF
.	TRBV14	TRBJ1-2	.	TGTGCCAGCAGCCTCCTCGGGGTAGGCGGCTACACCTTC	CASSLLGVGGYTF
.	TRBV28	TRBJ2-7	TRBD1	TGTGCCAGCAGTATACAGGGGGATCGGGAGCAGTACTTC	CASSIQGDREQYF
.	TRBV5-6	TRBJ1-1	.	TGTGCCAGCAGCTTGGGGGCAGGGCCTGAAGCTTTCTTT	CASSLGAGPEAFF
.	TRBV12-5	TRBJ2-3	.	TGTGCTAGTGGTTTGGAAAGTCGGGATACGCAGTATTTT	CASGLESRDTQYF
.	TRBV28	TRBJ1-2	TRBD1	TGTGCCAGCAGTTTATCCGGGACAGGCGCTAACTATGGCTACACCTTC	CASSLSGTGANYGYTF
few	TRBV11-2	TRBJ2-1	.	TGTGCCAGCAGCTTAGACAGGGGATCCTACAATGAGCAGTTCTTC	CASSLDRGSYNEQFF
.	TRBV1	TRBJ2-1	.	TGCACCAGCAGCCAATCCCCGGGACTAGCGGGTGATGAGCAGTTCTTC	CTSSQSPGLAGDEQFF
.	TRBV6-5	TRBJ1-2	.	TGTGCCAGCAGTCCCCAACAGGGAAACTATGGCTACACCTTC	CASSPQQGNYGYTF
.	TRBV27	TRBJ2-3	.	TGTGCCAGCAGTTTTTATCCGGCGGGCACAGATACGCAGTATTTT	CASSFYPAGTDTQYF
.	TRBV14	TRBJ2-5	TRBD1	TGTGCCAGCAGCCAACGGACCGGGACAGACCAAGAGACCCAGTACTTC	CASSQRTGTDQETQYF
once	TRBV28	TRBJ2-7	.	TGTGCCAGCAGCCACGGCAGGGGACTACGTGAGCAGTACTTC	CASSHGRGLREQYF
once	TRBV27	TRBJ1-1	.	TGTGCCAGCAGTTTCAGGGCGTCTTGGACTGAAGCTTTCTTT	CASSFRASWTEAFF
.	TRBV10-3	TRBJ2-7	.	TGTGCCATCAGTGAAGGGGGGGAAGGCTACGAGCAGTACTTC	CAISEGGEGYEQYF
.	TRBV2	TRBJ1-1	.	TGTGCCAGCAGTGAAGACAGCCACACTGAAGCTTTCTTT	CASSEDSHTEAFF
.	TRBV2	TRBJ2-1	TRBD2	TGTGCCAGCAGTGGGTCTCTAGCGGACAATGAGCAGTTCTTC	CASSGSLADNEQFF
.	TRBV28	TRBJ2-7	.	TGTGCCAGCACCCTCTCCGCCAGCTACGAGCAGTACTTC	CASTLSASYEQYF
.	TRBV7-9	TRBJ1-4	.	TGTGCCAGCAGCTTTCGGAGGGGTTTCGATAATGAAAAACTGTTTTTT	CASSFRRGFDNEKLFF
.	TRBV2	TRBJ1-1	TRBD1	TGTGCCAGCAGTCGACAGGGAAACACTGAAGCTTTCTTT	CASSRQGNTEAFF
.	TRBV7-8	TRBJ2-1	TRBD2	TGTGCCAGCAGTCGGCTAGCGGGAGGGGAGCAGTTCTTC	CASSRLAGGEQFF